This TCR beta chain was observed in a study of blood T cell repertoires in COVID-19. Seattle participants joined during active infection and were tracked over time. The trim removed 4 bases at V and 2 bases at J, leaving 6 bases unmatched. Per germline, CDR1 LNHDA and CDR2 SQIVND (reference sequence). The CDR3 totals 15 residues. Original methodology: Nucleated cell counts were estimated from reference gene primer amplification. Profiling relied on immunoSEQ multiplex PCR, and the TCRdb table lists in-frame clones only, not all of them. The DNA was the basis for D and trimming; V, J and clone size are from that table. The sample carries fewer than 650,000 clones, 85% to 90% recorded once.

The sequence was collected from a woman between 50 and 59 years old with COVID-19, enrolled during active disease. The sequencing input was peripheral blood. The rearrangement joins TRBV19 to TRBJ1-2, with 8 bases that match TRBD1. The CDR3 DNA is TGTGCCAGTAGTACCCCGACAGGGGCGAACTATGGCTACACCTTC. It encodes CASSTPTGANYGYTF.